Listed below are T cell receptor beta chains from one sample, sequenced in a study of response to subunit inactivated influenza vaccine. TCRdb independently ran MiXCR on the RT-PCR reads; one entry per CDR3 protein. The table has about 160,000 distinct CDR3 sequences, roughly a tenth seen once. Sequenced here: CD8+ T cells sorted from PBMCs, sampled around 25 months after vaccination. These receptors came from a man aged 50 to 69 who received an inactivated influenza vaccine. CDR3s include the opening cysteine and the closing phenylalanine or tryptophan. Fields, in order: CDR3 DNA, CDR3 protein, V gene, D gene, J gene, clone size. D genes are given only for firm matches. Clone sizes are given selectively: once, few, many, or a class where the clone is expanded.

CDR3 DNA: TGTGCCAGCAGCTTACCGGGGGGGAGAGGCGAAGCTTTCTTT; CDR3 protein: CASSLPGGRGEAFF; V gene: TRBV4-2; D gene: .; J gene: TRBJ1-1; clone size: .
CDR3 DNA: TGCAGTGCTGGCCTAAAGATCTATAATTCACCCCTCCACTTT; CDR3 protein: CSAGLKIYNSPLHF; V gene: TRBV20-1; D gene: .; J gene: TRBJ1-6; clone size: few
CDR3 DNA: TGCGCCAGCAGCCAATTGACAGGAATCTACGAGCAGTACTTC; CDR3 protein: CASSQLTGIYEQYF; V gene: TRBV4-1; D gene: .; J gene: TRBJ2-7; clone size: .
CDR3 DNA: TGTGCCAGCAGCCCGGGACATTCTGGGAGCTATGGCTACACCTTC; CDR3 protein: CASSPGHSGSYGYTF; V gene: TRBV9; D gene: .; J gene: TRBJ1-2; clone size: few
CDR3 DNA: TGTGCCAGCAGTTTAGAACAGGTCAATCAGCCCCAGCATTTT; CDR3 protein: CASSLEQVNQPQHF; V gene: TRBV12-3/TRBV12-4; D gene: .; J gene: TRBJ1-5; clone size: many
CDR3 DNA: TGTGCCAGCAGTGAATTTCGGGTCCGTTTTTTGGATGAGCAGTTCTTC; CDR3 protein: CASSEFRVRFLDEQFF; V gene: TRBV6-1; D gene: .; J gene: TRBJ2-1; clone size: .
CDR3 DNA: TGTGCCACCAGCAGACTGGGGCTGAACACTGAAGCTTTCTTT; CDR3 protein: CATSRLGLNTEAFF; V gene: TRBV15; D gene: .; J gene: TRBJ1-1; clone size: few
CDR3 DNA: TGTGCCAGCAGCCCCGACCGGGACCCCACATACGAGCAGTACTTC; CDR3 protein: CASSPDRDPTYEQYF; V gene: TRBV7-6; D gene: .; J gene: TRBJ2-7; clone size: once
CDR3 DNA: TGTGCCAGCAGATTTGGGGGTGAGCAGTTCTTC; CDR3 protein: CASRFGGEQFF; V gene: TRBV25-1; D gene: .; J gene: TRBJ2-1; clone size: .
CDR3 DNA: TGTGCCAGCAGTTTTGCCTTAGCCACCGGGGAGCTGTTTTTT; CDR3 protein: CASSFALATGELFF; V gene: TRBV12-3/TRBV12-4; D gene: .; J gene: TRBJ2-2; clone size: .
CDR3 DNA: TGTGCCAGCAGCCGTCCCCGCGGACTTTACTCCTACAATGAGCAGTTCTTC; CDR3 protein: CASSRPRGLYSYNEQFF; V gene: TRBV7-8; D gene: .; J gene: TRBJ2-1; clone size: few
CDR3 DNA: TGTGCCAGTAGTATAGGAGCCGAGACCCAGTACTTC; CDR3 protein: CASSIGAETQYF; V gene: TRBV19; D gene: .; J gene: TRBJ2-5; clone size: .
CDR3 DNA: TGTGCCAGCAAAGAGGGGGCCAGCAATCAGCCCCAGCATTTT; CDR3 protein: CASKEGASNQPQHF; V gene: TRBV6-2/TRBV6-3; D gene: TRBD1; J gene: TRBJ1-5; clone size: many
CDR3 DNA: TGTGCCACCAGCAGAGGAGATCGTAACGAATTAGGGGATACGCAGTATTTT; CDR3 protein: CATSRGDRNELGDTQYF; V gene: TRBV15; D gene: .; J gene: TRBJ2-3; clone size: few
CDR3 DNA: TGCGCCAGCAGCCTGAGGTCCGGCAGCTCCTACAATGAGCAGTTCTTC; CDR3 protein: CASSLRSGSSYNEQFF; V gene: TRBV4-1; D gene: .; J gene: TRBJ2-1; clone size: many
CDR3 DNA: TGTGCCAGCTCTCAAAGACTAGCGGGAGGACCGGACAATGAGCAGTTCTTC; CDR3 protein: CASSQRLAGGPDNEQFF; V gene: TRBV18; D gene: TRBD2; J gene: TRBJ2-1; clone size: .
CDR3 DNA: TGTGCCAGCTCACCGAGGGACCGCAACAATGAGCAGTTCTTC; CDR3 protein: CASSPRDRNNEQFF; V gene: TRBV18; D gene: .; J gene: TRBJ2-1; clone size: .
CDR3 DNA: TGCAGCGTTGGGAGCCCCCTGGGGGACGAGCGGTACTTC; CDR3 protein: CSVGSPLGDERYF; V gene: TRBV29-1; D gene: .; J gene: TRBJ2-7; clone size: once
CDR3 DNA: TGCAGCGTTGAGATCGGGGGGTGGGAGAATGAGCAGTTCTTC; CDR3 protein: CSVEIGGWENEQFF; V gene: TRBV29-1; D gene: TRBD2; J gene: TRBJ2-1; clone size: many
CDR3 DNA: TGTGCCTGGTGGAGCTCCTACAATGAGCAGTTCTTC; CDR3 protein: CAWWSSYNEQFF; V gene: TRBV5-4; D gene: .; J gene: TRBJ2-1; clone size: few
CDR3 DNA: TGCGCCAGCAGCCAAGGGCCCTCCGGGGAGCTGTTTTTT; CDR3 protein: CASSQGPSGELFF; V gene: TRBV4-3; D gene: .; J gene: TRBJ2-2; clone size: few
CDR3 DNA: TGTGCCAGCAGCTTTCAGGTTACCACTGAAGCTTTCTTT; CDR3 protein: CASSFQVTTEAFF; V gene: TRBV7-9; D gene: .; J gene: TRBJ1-1; clone size: few
CDR3 DNA: TGTGCCAGCAGTTTAACCCCCTTTAGTGCCAATGAGCAGTTCTTC; CDR3 protein: CASSLTPFSANEQFF; V gene: TRBV28; D gene: .; J gene: TRBJ2-1; clone size: .
CDR3 DNA: TGTGCCAGCTCATCCCCCGATTTGAACACTGAAGCTTTCTTT; CDR3 protein: CASSSPDLNTEAFF; V gene: TRBV18; D gene: .; J gene: TRBJ1-1; clone size: .
CDR3 DNA: TGTGCCAGCAGCCTGAGCGGGAGGGCGGGCAATGAGCAGTTCTTC; CDR3 protein: CASSLSGRAGNEQFF; V gene: TRBV4-2; D gene: TRBD2; J gene: TRBJ2-1; clone size: .
CDR3 DNA: TGTGCCAGCAGTGTCGGACCAACCAGCTCCTATAATTCACCCCTCCACTTT; CDR3 protein: CASSVGPTSSYNSPLHF; V gene: TRBV28; D gene: .; J gene: TRBJ1-6; clone size: .
CDR3 DNA: TGCAGTGCTAGACTCGGGACTAGCGGGAGGATTTTCTACGAGCAGTACTTC; CDR3 protein: CSARLGTSGRIFYEQYF; V gene: TRBV20-1; D gene: TRBD2; J gene: TRBJ2-7; clone size: .
CDR3 DNA: TGTGCCAGCAGCGTACTGCCCCGCTGGACCGGGGAGCTGTTTTTT; CDR3 protein: CASSVLPRWTGELFF; V gene: TRBV9; D gene: .; J gene: TRBJ2-2; clone size: many
CDR3 DNA: TGTGCCAGCAGCTCTCGACAGGAGCAGTACTTC; CDR3 protein: CASSSRQEQYF; V gene: TRBV7-9; D gene: .; J gene: TRBJ2-7; clone size: many
CDR3 DNA: TGTGCCAGCAGCCGTAACAACAAGGAGCTCTCCGGGGAGCTGTTTTTT; CDR3 protein: CASSRNNKELSGELFF; V gene: TRBV7-7; D gene: .; J gene: TRBJ2-2; clone size: .
CDR3 DNA: TGTGCCAGCAGTACTGGACTAGCGGAAAACAATGAGCAGTTCTTC; CDR3 protein: CASSTGLAENNEQFF; V gene: TRBV6-2/TRBV6-3; D gene: TRBD2; J gene: TRBJ2-1; clone size: many
CDR3 DNA: TGTGCCAGCAGCAAAGCGGAGCGGGGGGGCCAAGAGACCCAGTACTTC; CDR3 protein: CASSKAERGGQETQYF; V gene: TRBV21-1; D gene: .; J gene: TRBJ2-5; clone size: .
CDR3 DNA: TGTGCCAGCAGCATCGGGACGGTCAGTCCCGGGGAGCTGTTTTTT; CDR3 protein: CASSIGTVSPGELFF; V gene: TRBV7-9; D gene: .; J gene: TRBJ2-2; clone size: many
CDR3 DNA: TGCGCCAGCAGCTCCGGGACAGCAGAATACAATGAGCAGTTCTTC; CDR3 protein: CASSSGTAEYNEQFF; V gene: TRBV10-2; D gene: TRBD1; J gene: TRBJ2-1; clone size: .
CDR3 DNA: TGTGCCAGCAGCAAAGATAAGACCGAATTCTCCTACGAGCAGTACTTC; CDR3 protein: CASSKDKTEFSYEQYF; V gene: TRBV21-1; D gene: .; J gene: TRBJ2-7; clone size: .
CDR3 DNA: TGTGCCAGCAGCCAATCGATCGAGACCCAGTACTTC; CDR3 protein: CASSQSIETQYF; V gene: TRBV3-1; D gene: .; J gene: TRBJ2-5; clone size: few
CDR3 DNA: TGTGCCAGCAGCTTTAGCTGGGGGAATATCGACGAGCAGTACTTC; CDR3 protein: CASSFSWGNIDEQYF; V gene: TRBV11-2; D gene: .; J gene: TRBJ2-7; clone size: many
CDR3 DNA: TGCGCCAGCAGCTCACCCCGGGACAGCAAAAACATTCAGTACTTC; CDR3 protein: CASSSPRDSKNIQYF; V gene: TRBV5-1; D gene: TRBD1; J gene: TRBJ2-4; clone size: .
CDR3 DNA: TGTGCCAGCTCAACAAAACTAGCGGAATATGCTTACAATGAGCAGTTCTTC; CDR3 protein: CASSTKLAEYAYNEQFF; V gene: TRBV18; D gene: TRBD2; J gene: TRBJ2-1; clone size: few
CDR3 DNA: TGTGCCTGGAGTGTTTGGAGCGGGGGGGCCTACAATGAGCAGTTCTTC; CDR3 protein: CAWSVWSGGAYNEQFF; V gene: TRBV30; D gene: TRBD2; J gene: TRBJ2-1; clone size: many
CDR3 DNA: TGTGCCAGCAGTGAGTCTGGGACAGGTCTGGGCTACACCTTC; CDR3 protein: CASSESGTGLGYTF; V gene: TRBV25-1; D gene: TRBD1; J gene: TRBJ1-2; clone size: many
CDR3 DNA: TGTGCCAGCAGCTTGAAGGCTAGCGGGGGGGCTAATGAGCAGTTCTTC; CDR3 protein: CASSLKASGGANEQFF; V gene: TRBV11-2; D gene: TRBD2; J gene: TRBJ2-1; clone size: .
CDR3 DNA: TGTGCCAGCAGCTTTCTAGGGGATAGCAATCAGCCCCAGCATTTT; CDR3 protein: CASSFLGDSNQPQHF; V gene: TRBV7-8; D gene: .; J gene: TRBJ1-5; clone size: few
CDR3 DNA: TGTGCCAGCAGCAGGGACAGGGATTGGCAAGAGACCCAGTACTTC; CDR3 protein: CASSRDRDWQETQYF; V gene: TRBV7-9; D gene: TRBD1; J gene: TRBJ2-5; clone size: many
CDR3 DNA: TGCAGTGCTAGAGATCCAGGGTCTAATTCACCCCTCCACTTT; CDR3 protein: CSARDPGSNSPLHF; V gene: TRBV20-1; D gene: .; J gene: TRBJ1-6; clone size: .
CDR3 DNA: TGCGCCAGCAGCTCAGCCGGGACAGGATACTATGGCTACACCTTC; CDR3 protein: CASSSAGTGYYGYTF; V gene: TRBV5-1; D gene: TRBD1; J gene: TRBJ1-2; clone size: few
CDR3 DNA: TGTGCTAGTGCCCCCCCGGACAGAGTTTCCTACAATGAGCAGTTCTTC; CDR3 protein: CASAPPDRVSYNEQFF; V gene: TRBV12-5; D gene: .; J gene: TRBJ2-1; clone size: .
CDR3 DNA: TGTGCCTGGAGTATCAAGTACCTGAACACCGGGGAGCTGTTTTTT; CDR3 protein: CAWSIKYLNTGELFF; V gene: TRBV30; D gene: .; J gene: TRBJ2-2; clone size: few
CDR3 DNA: TGTGCCAGCAGCTTGGGGTCTAGCGGGAGTTACGAGCAGTACTTC; CDR3 protein: CASSLGSSGSYEQYF; V gene: TRBV7-8; D gene: TRBD2; J gene: TRBJ2-7; clone size: few
CDR3 DNA: TGTGCCAGCGGTAGGCTGGGTGAGCAGTTCTTC; CDR3 protein: CASGRLGEQFF; V gene: TRBV7-9; D gene: .; J gene: TRBJ2-1; clone size: .
CDR3 DNA: TGTGCCAGCAGCTTAAGAGGGACAGGGGCTGAAGCTTTCTTT; CDR3 protein: CASSLRGTGAEAFF; V gene: TRBV13; D gene: TRBD1; J gene: TRBJ1-1; clone size: few
CDR3 DNA: TGTGCCAGCAGTCCCCTGGACAGTCGAAGTACAGATACGCAGTATTTT; CDR3 protein: CASSPLDSRSTDTQYF; V gene: TRBV12-3/TRBV12-4; D gene: .; J gene: TRBJ2-3; clone size: few
CDR3 DNA: TGTGCCAGCAGTGGATCTACAGGGGACTACAATCAGCCCCAGCATTTT; CDR3 protein: CASSGSTGDYNQPQHF; V gene: TRBV7-9; D gene: TRBD1; J gene: TRBJ1-5; clone size: .
CDR3 DNA: TGTGCCAGCAGCGTGACGGGAGCGCCCACAGATACGCAGTATTTT; CDR3 protein: CASSVTGAPTDTQYF; V gene: TRBV9; D gene: .; J gene: TRBJ2-3; clone size: .